Detailed here is one T cell receptor beta chain. Some clones are missing from TCRdb's copy, which holds only in-frame ones; the method was immunoSEQ multiplex PCR. The repertoire holds hundreds of thousands of clones, 70% to 90% seen once, with 0.008% to 0.011% in the top ten. Germline loops: CDR1 SGHRS, CDR2 YFSETQ. This CDR3 contains 16 residues. Trimming pared 0 bases from V and 5 bases from J, leaving 14 bases between. The sample originates from a study of shared T cell receptors in the human thymus. These same records also appear under a second study, on human thymus T cells. That study reports: Corrective heart surgery yielded the resections from which the thymus tissue came.

This chain links TRBV5-1 with TRBJ2-2, with D possibly matching TRBD2 (7 bases). Specimen: thymocytes. This TCR came from a girl under three years old with a congenital heart defect. The CDR3 bases are TGCGCCAGCAGCTTGGATCGGGGGGCGAGGACCGGGGAGCTGTTTTTT. Protein sequence: CASSLDRGARTGELFF.